This is a list of T cell receptor beta chains from one sample in a study of blood T cells in healthy people across ages. TCRdb re-derived calls from the 5' RACE reads in MiXCR, one entry per CDR3 protein. The sample shows some 900,000 distinct CDR3 sequences, around 48% of them seen only once. Source material: blood. These TCRs come from a young man in good health. Both conserved end residues are part of each CDR3. The D gene is left open where the match is weak. Rows give clone size only sometimes, using once, few, many, or a class for an expanded clone.

clone_size: NA
d_call: NA
v_call: TRBV30
j_call: TRBJ2-3
cdr3_nt: TGTGCCTGGAGCCGGTTCGGTAGCGGAAGCACAGATACGCAGTATTTT
cdr3_aa: CAWSRFGSGSTDTQYF

clone_size: few
d_call: NA
v_call: TRBV28
j_call: TRBJ2-1
cdr3_nt: TGCGCCAGCAGTCCCCCGGGGGACAATGAGCAGTTCTTC
cdr3_aa: CASSPPGDNEQFF

clone_size: few
d_call: TRBD2
v_call: TRBV4-3
j_call: TRBJ2-5
cdr3_nt: TGCGCCAGCAGCCAAGACCTGACCCCGGGGGGGACCCAGTACTTC
cdr3_aa: CASSQDLTPGGTQYF

clone_size: few
d_call: TRBD1
v_call: TRBV2
j_call: TRBJ1-5
cdr3_nt: TGTGCCAGCAGGCTCAGGGGGAACAATCAGCCCCAGCATTTT
cdr3_aa: CASRLRGNNQPQHF

clone_size: NA
d_call: NA
v_call: TRBV21-1
j_call: TRBJ1-6
cdr3_nt: TGTGCCAGCAGCAAAGGGCTCAGAAATTCACCCCTCCACTTT
cdr3_aa: CASSKGLRNSPLHF

clone_size: NA
d_call: TRBD1
v_call: TRBV20-1
j_call: TRBJ1-5
cdr3_nt: TGCAGTGCCGGGGGGGCAGGGGGAGGTCAGCCCCAGCATTTT
cdr3_aa: CSAGGAGGGQPQHF

clone_size: NA
d_call: NA
v_call: TRBV11-2
j_call: TRBJ2-5
cdr3_nt: TGTGCCAGCAGGCCAGACCAAGAGACCCAGTACTTC
cdr3_aa: CASRPDQETQYF

clone_size: many
d_call: TRBD2
v_call: TRBV6-6
j_call: TRBJ2-3
cdr3_nt: TGTGCCAGCAGCCCCCCCTCCGCGGGGGGCACAGATACGCAGTATTTT
cdr3_aa: CASSPPSAGGTDTQYF

clone_size: few
d_call: NA
v_call: TRBV27
j_call: TRBJ1-2
cdr3_nt: TGTGCCAGCAGTATCGGGACCACCGGGAACTATGGCTACACCTTC
cdr3_aa: CASSIGTTGNYGYTF

clone_size: NA
d_call: TRBD1
v_call: TRBV27
j_call: TRBJ2-7
cdr3_nt: TGTGCCAGCAGTTTACTCCGGCCTAGACAGGGCACACACTACGAGCAGTACTTC
cdr3_aa: CASSLLRPRQGTHYEQYF

clone_size: NA
d_call: TRBD1
v_call: TRBV10-3
j_call: TRBJ1-1
cdr3_nt: TGTGCCATCTCGGTCGGAGGGGGCTTTGGCAGGAACACTAAAGCTTTCTTT
cdr3_aa: CAISVGGGFGRNTKAFF

clone_size: NA
d_call: TRBD2
v_call: TRBV20-1
j_call: TRBJ2-1
cdr3_nt: TGCAGTGCTAGAGTTGGGCTAGCGGGGTCCCTCTACAATGAGCAGTTCTTC
cdr3_aa: CSARVGLAGSLYNEQFF

clone_size: NA
d_call: TRBD1
v_call: TRBV28
j_call: TRBJ1-2
cdr3_nt: TGTGCCAGCAGTGAAGGGACAGGGGTGCTCTATGGCTACACCTTC
cdr3_aa: CASSEGTGVLYGYTF

clone_size: NA
d_call: NA
v_call: TRBV24-1
j_call: TRBJ1-5
cdr3_nt: TGTGCCACCAGTGATAGAGGGCATCCAAATCAGCCCCAGCATTTT
cdr3_aa: CATSDRGHPNQPQHF

clone_size: NA
d_call: TRBD2
v_call: TRBV5-6
j_call: TRBJ2-1
cdr3_nt: TGTGCCAGCAGCCGGTCCGGGACTAGCGACTATGAGCAGTTCTTC
cdr3_aa: CASSRSGTSDYEQFF

clone_size: NA
d_call: NA
v_call: TRBV11-2
j_call: TRBJ2-3
cdr3_nt: TGTGCCAGCAGCTTAGAGGCAGGGGACATGGATACGCAGTATTTT
cdr3_aa: CASSLEAGDMDTQYF

clone_size: few
d_call: TRBD2
v_call: TRBV27
j_call: TRBJ2-3
cdr3_nt: TGTGCCAGCAGACTAAGCGGGGTTTTTAATACGCAGTATTTT
cdr3_aa: CASRLSGVFNTQYF